The 11 T cell receptor beta chains below all came from one sample that was sequenced in a study of blood T cells in healthy people across ages. With a J-beta primer mix and a sample-barcoded 5' primer, a second PCR ran about 6 to 11 cycles. TCRdb analysed the 5' RACE reads with MiXCR anew, one entry per CDR3 protein. The data contain 850,000 to 1,100,000 distinct CDR3 sequences, roughly two fifths of them seen just once; the ten biggest clones take up around 13%. The sequenced material came from blood. Source of these receptors: a man younger than 35 in good health.

Turning to this clonotype: An end of the junction differs from the germline gene, which may be a read error. The CDR3, as DNA: TGCGCCAGCAGCCAAGATCTAGGGATGGATGGCTACACCTTC. Protein sequence: CASSQDLGMDGYTF. The J gene is TRBJ1-2, the V gene TRBV14; D unresolved. The CDR3 covers 14 residues. The V gene's germline CDR1 is SGHDN and CDR2 FVKESK.

V and J are TRBV7-9 and TRBJ1-2; D possibly corresponds to TRBD1 (5 bases). CDR3 size: 16 residues. From germline, CDR1 is SEHNR and CDR2 FQNEAQ (reference sequence). V was cut by 5 bases and J by 4 bases, with 20 bases left in between. The CDR3 DNA sequence: TGTGCCAGCAGCCAAGGGACGCCGAGCTACCTCTATGGCTACACCTTC. Translating gives CASSQGTPSYLYGYTF.

The V and J genes are TRBV7-9 and TRBJ1-1; a weak D match, TRBD1 (5 bases). V was pared by 2 bases and J by 0 bases, with 10 bases between. The CDR3 spans 15 residues. Germline V lookup: CDR1 SEHNR, CDR2 FQNEAQ (reference sequence). CDR3 in amino acids: CASSLQETVNTEAFF. The CDR3 DNA reads as TGTGCCAGCAGCTTACAGGAGACAGTGAACACTGAAGCTTTCTTT. The full variable domain, in which reference TRBV7-9 and TRBJ1-1 provide the parts outside the CDR3, is DTGVSQNPRHKITKRGQNVTFRCDPISEHNRLYWYRQTLGQGPEFLTYFQNEAQLEKSRLLSDRFSAERPKGSFSTLEIQRTEQGDSAMYLCASSLQETVNTEAFFGQGTRLTVV.

This clonotype appeared a few times. J is TRBJ2-3 and V is TRBV20-1, with D possibly being TRBD1 (6 bases). Germline CDR1 and CDR2: DFQATT and SNEGSKA (reference sequence). This CDR3 spans 16 amino acids. The V gene lost 4 bases and the J gene lost 0 bases, with 17 bases spanning the gap. The CDR3 sequence is CSANHRVWGSTDTQYF. The CDR3 DNA reads as TGCAGTGCTAACCACAGGGTTTGGGGCAGCACAGATACGCAGTATTTT.

CDR3 DNA sequence: TGTGCCAGCAGTCGGGGGCTGGGGGAGCAGTTCTTC. Protein sequence: CASSRGLGEQFF. This rearrangement joins TRBV6-5 to TRBJ2-1, with D perhaps given as TRBD1 or TRBD2 (6 bases each). V was trimmed by 5 bases and J by 10 bases, leaving 12 bases between them. Per germline, CDR1 MNHEY and CDR2 SVGAGI. The CDR3 is 12 residues long.

The chain carries TRBV10-3 and TRBJ2-5; D might be TRBD1 (6 bases). The J call could be wrong; TRBJ2-7 is a better fit for the DNA end. The CDR3 totals 11 residues. CDR1 ENHRY and CDR2 SYGVKD come from the germline V gene. The CDR3 nucleotides read TGTGCCATGGGGACAACCTACGAGCAGTACTTC. This encodes CAMGTTYEQYF.

This chain joins TRBV30 and TRBJ2-3; unclear D gene. Trimming pared 0 bases from V and 2 bases from J, leaving 3 bases between. This CDR3 has 12 amino acids. Germline V gene data show CDR1 as GTSNPN and CDR2 as SVGIG (reference sequence). CDR3 amino acids: CAWSVATDTQYF. DNA for the CDR3: TGTGCCTGGAGTGTGGCCACAGATACGCAGTATTTT.

This clonotype was detected only a few times. CDR3 sequence (DNA): TGTGCCAGCAGCGCCCAGCCGGTGGAGGGAAGTACTGAAGCTTTCTTT. Amino acids: CASSAQPVEGSTEAFF. V usage is TRBV9 and J usage is TRBJ1-1; no clear D. Trimming cost V 3 bases and J 5 bases, with 20 bases left between them. Germline-derived CDR1 and CDR2 are SGDLS and YYNGEE. The CDR3 consists of 16 residues.

This clonotype was detected many times. The CDR3 is CASSEMTTQHF. CDR3 coding DNA: TGTGCCAGCAGTGAAATGACGACCCAGCATTTT. The chain is built from TRBV2 and TRBJ1-5; D gene uncertain. The CDR3 extends over 11 amino acids. Trimming shortened V by 2 bases and J by 11 bases, and 7 bases separated the two germline ends. Germline-derived CDR1 and CDR2 are SNHLY and FYNNEI.

The chain employs TRBV9 and TRBJ1-2, with 10 bases matching TRBD1. V gave up 7 bases and J gave up 2 bases; unmatched junction bases: 11. The CDR3 consists of 16 residues. CDR1 SGDLS and CDR2 YYNGEE come from the germline V gene. DNA of the CDR3: TGTGCCAGCCGTGGACAGGGGGTATCGGTGAACTATGGCTACACCTTC. The encoded protein is CASRGQGVSVNYGYTF.

This clonotype was seen a handful of times. The rearrangement joins TRBV11-1 to TRBJ1-1; 7 positions agree with TRBD1. This CDR3 contains 16 residues. Germline V gene lookup returns CDR1 SGHAT and CDR2 FQDESV (reference sequence). V lost 5 bases and J lost 1; bases outside the gene matches: 10. CDR3 sequence: CASSPGRGGSNTEAFF. The CDR3 coding sequence is TGTGCCAGCAGCCCCGGCCGAGGGGGCTCGAACACTGAAGCTTTCTTT.